The clone carrying this TCR beta chain was observed a single time. The antigen remains undetermined. V lost 5 bases, J lost 8 bases, and 12 bases stayed unmatched. This CDR3 comprises 16 residues. Germline V CDR1 and CDR2: SGHTA, FQGTGA. This sample is drawn from a study of cytomegalovirus exposure and HLA in healthy donors. Study results and caveats: Among TCR sequences, most were rare, though some public TCRs appeared in many donors.

Sequenced by immunoSEQ multiplex PCR; TCRdb stores in-frame clones only, minus some. This sample has about 180,000 clones, with roughly 86% found just once. The chain combines TRBV7-3 with TRBJ2-1; TRBD2 aligns across 10 bases. The receptor was isolated from a man between 18 and 35 years old in good health and CMV-seropositive. The sequencing input was PBMCs. CDR3 amino acids: CASSDPGLAGDHEQFF. DNA for the CDR3: TGTGCCAGCAGCGACCCCGGCCTAGCGGGAGACCATGAGCAGTTCTTC.